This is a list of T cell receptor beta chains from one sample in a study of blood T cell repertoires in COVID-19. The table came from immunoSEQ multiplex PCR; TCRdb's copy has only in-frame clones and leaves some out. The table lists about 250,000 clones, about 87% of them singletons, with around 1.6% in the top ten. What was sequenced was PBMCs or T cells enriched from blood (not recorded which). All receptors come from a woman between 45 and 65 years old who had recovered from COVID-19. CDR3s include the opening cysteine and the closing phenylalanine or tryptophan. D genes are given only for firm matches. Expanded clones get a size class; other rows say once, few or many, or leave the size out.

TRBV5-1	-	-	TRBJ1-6	TGCGCCAGCAGCTTTGGAGACAGGCAGAATTCACCCCTCCACTTT	CASSFGDRQNSPLHF
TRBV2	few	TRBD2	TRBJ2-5	TGTGCCAGCAGTGTCGGGGCTAGCGGGAGAACGGAGACCCAGTACTTC	CASSVGASGRTETQYF
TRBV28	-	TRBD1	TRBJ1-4	TGTGCCAGCAGGGGGACAGGGGGTGAAAAACTGTTTTTT	CASRGTGGEKLFF
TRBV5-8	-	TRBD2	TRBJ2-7	TGTGCCAGCAGCTTTGACGGGAGGGTGTCTGAGCAGTACTTC	CASSFDGRVSEQYF
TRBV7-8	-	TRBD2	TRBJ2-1	TGTGCCAGCAGCTCGCTAGCGGCCGATTACAATGAGCAGTTCTTC	CASSSLAADYNEQFF
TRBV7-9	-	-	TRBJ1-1	TGTGCCAGCAGCTTAGGTTCAGGGTGGGCTTTCTTT	CASSLGSGWAFF
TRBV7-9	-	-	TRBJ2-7	TGTGCCAGCAGTCTCCTTGCGGGACCCTCCTACGAGCAGTACTTC	CASSLLAGPSYEQYF
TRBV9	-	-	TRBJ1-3	TGTGCCAGCAGCGTAGGGGCAGTTCCCTCTGGAAACACCATATATTTT	CASSVGAVPSGNTIYF
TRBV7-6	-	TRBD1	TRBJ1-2	TGTGCCAGCAGCTTATCGGGACAGGGGGCACTTGGCTACACCTTC	CASSLSGQGALGYTF
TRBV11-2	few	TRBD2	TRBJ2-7	TGTGCCAGCAGCTTAGTCCCGGGACTAGCGGGGCATTCCCCCGGCGAGCAGTACTTC	CASSLVPGLAGHSPGEQYF
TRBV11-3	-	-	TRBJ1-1	TGTGCCAGCAGCTTCTCAGGAACGAACACTGAAGCTTTCTTT	CASSFSGTNTEAFF
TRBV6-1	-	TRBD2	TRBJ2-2	TGTGCCAGCAGTGACACCGGACCGGGACTAGGGGGCACCGGGGAGCTGTTTTTT	CASSDTGPGLGGTGELFF
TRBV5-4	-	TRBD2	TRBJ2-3	TGTGCCAGCAGCCTCGGACTAGCGGACTATACGCAGTATTTT	CASSLGLADYTQYF
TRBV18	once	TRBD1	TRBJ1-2	TGTGCCAGCTCACCGGGACAGATCTATGGCTACACCTTC	CASSPGQIYGYTF
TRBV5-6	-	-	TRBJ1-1	TGTGCCAGCAGCTTCGGGGGTCGGAACACTGAAGCTTTCTTT	CASSFGGRNTEAFF
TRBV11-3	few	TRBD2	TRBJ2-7	TGTGCCAGCAGCGGACGAAGCGGGGGGCGGGACGAGCAGTACTTC	CASSGRSGGRDEQYF
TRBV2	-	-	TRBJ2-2	TGTGCCAGCCAGGTGGGAGGGGGGACCGGGGAGCTGTTTTTT	CASQVGGGTGELFF